This record covers a single T cell receptor beta chain. In this sample, this clonotype turned up a few times. The antigen it recognizes is unknown. One base away there is no much larger clone; base qualities are not given. This sample stems from a study of tumor and adjacent non-tumor tissue in lung cancer (dated by TCRdb to about 2018). Looking at the study overall: Patients with adenocarcinoma (about twelve), squamous cell carcinoma (2) and small cell lung cancer (1) were included in the cohort. Among the approximately 15 patients, ages ranged from about 31 to 76 years, about 10 were men and 5 were women, and disease was TNM stage I to III. In total, sequencing yielded 100 million to 150 million productive TCRbeta reads, which works out to an average of approximately 4.1 million reads per sample. The study compared bulk TCRbeta repertoires from lung tumor tissue and matched distant non-tumor lung tissue of some 16 lung cancer patients. TCRbeta CDR3 sequencing was performed on more than 25 paired specimens, with one tumor sample and one normal lung sample collected per patient.

Study-wide conclusions, independent of this receptor: Because peripheral blood was not sequenced, blood TCRbeta repertoires in the lung cancer patients of the study were not examined. TCR diversity was significantly higher in younger patients, and greater tumor TCR diversity was associated with shorter overall survival and shorter disease-free survival. Neither the sequencing platform nor unique molecular identifiers are named or mentioned anywhere in the methods. A significantly larger cumulative share of the repertoire was made up by the top 100 clones in normal lung than in tumor tissue. Tumor tissue showed significantly greater TCR diversity (inverse Simpson) than normal lung tissue (roughly 430 vs 170, P = 0.0075, Mann-Whitney U test). Only about 14 patients were in the cohort, and the authors stated that larger samples and more detailed clinical data are needed.

RNA was isolated from bulk unsorted tissue, and RNA quality was assessed with a NanoDrop ND-1000 and an Agilent 2100. All donors had newly diagnosed lung cancer, had not received prior chemotherapy, and were admitted for thoracic surgery in China between August and November 2014. Patients who had received previous radiotherapy or chemotherapy, or who had another concurrent cancer, were excluded from the study. Pieces of surgical tissue measuring roughly 1-2.2 cm3 were kept in RNAlater solution and stored at -80 degrees C until use. Library creation used multiplex PCR. These reads were obtained on an Illumina HiSeq 2500. TCRbeta libraries were constructed through three rounds of nested PCR with primers (Table S4) according to protocols modified from ARM-PCR. Before sequencing, PCR products of 200-500 bp were cut from the gel and purified using the QIAquick gel extraction kit. Per the source publication's procedure: Trimmomatic was used to clean the reads, FLASH was used to merge the reads into complete CDR3 sequences, and MiTCR was used to assign the reads to V(D)J germline segments. Clonal diversity was computed as the inverse Simpson's index with VDJtools. In-frame sequences without a premature stop codon were defined as productive reads. TCRdb passed the public sequencing reads through fastp at Q25 and MiXCR, retaining productive beta sequences. Merged by CDR3 protein, the rows form single entries marked with the most common genes and DNA. The V and J calls and clone size come from TCRdb's table, not from the authors' own analysis. This sample gives 120,000 to 150,000 distinct CDR3 sequences in total; 60% to 70% of them show up just once. The top ten constitute approximately 18% of the sample.

In the germline V gene, CDR1 corresponds to SGHVS and CDR2 to FQNEAQ. Counted from cysteine to phenylalanine, this CDR3 has 14 amino acids. The retained sequence is limited to the CDR3, 42 bases, with the frame set at the first base. Trimming costs V 2 bases and J 2 bases, and their ends lie 8 bases apart. Sequencing was performed on lung tumor tissue. The receptor was isolated from a man aged 55 to 70 with small cell lung cancer. Recombination linked TRBV7-8 to TRBJ2-3; a confident D gene designation cannot be given. The CDR3 has the sequence CASSLQLYTDTQYF. The DNA sequence is as follows: TGTGCCAGCAGCTTACAGCTATACACAGATACGCAGTATTTT.